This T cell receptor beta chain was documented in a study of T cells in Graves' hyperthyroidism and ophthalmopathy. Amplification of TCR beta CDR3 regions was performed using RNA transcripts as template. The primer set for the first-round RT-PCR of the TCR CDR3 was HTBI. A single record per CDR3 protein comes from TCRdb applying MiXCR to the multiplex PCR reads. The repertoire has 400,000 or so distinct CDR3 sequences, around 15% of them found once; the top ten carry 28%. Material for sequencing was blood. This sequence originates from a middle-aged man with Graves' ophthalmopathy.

CDR3 nucleotide sequence: TGCGCCAGCAGCCAAGATTTAGGAACAGGGCTAGCCAAAAACATTCAGTACTTC. It encodes CASSQDLGTGLAKNIQYF. This chain uses TRBV4-1 with TRBJ2-4; a possible D gene is TRBD1 (6 bases). V was pared by 0 bases and J by 0 bases, with 15 bases between. CDR3 length equals 18 residues. The germline V gene has CDR1 MGHRA and CDR2 YSYEKL.